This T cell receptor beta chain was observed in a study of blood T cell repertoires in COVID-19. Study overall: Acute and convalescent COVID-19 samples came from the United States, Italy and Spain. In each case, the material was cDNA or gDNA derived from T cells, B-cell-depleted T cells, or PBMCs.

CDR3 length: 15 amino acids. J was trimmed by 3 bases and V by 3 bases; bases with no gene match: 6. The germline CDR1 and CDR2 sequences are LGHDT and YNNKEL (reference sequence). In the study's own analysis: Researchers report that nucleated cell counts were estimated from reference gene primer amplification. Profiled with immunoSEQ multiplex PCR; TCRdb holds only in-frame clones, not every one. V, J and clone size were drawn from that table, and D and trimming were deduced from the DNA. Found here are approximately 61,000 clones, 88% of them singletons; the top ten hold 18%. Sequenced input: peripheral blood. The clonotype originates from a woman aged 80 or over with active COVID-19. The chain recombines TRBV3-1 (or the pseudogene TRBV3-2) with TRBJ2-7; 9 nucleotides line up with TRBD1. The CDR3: CASSHSDRGFYEQYF. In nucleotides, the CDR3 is TGTGCCAGCAGCCATTCCGACAGGGGGTTCTACGAGCAGTACTTC.